Listed below are T cell receptor beta chains from one sample, sequenced in a study of CD8 T cells in ankylosing spondylitis. TCRdb processed the 5' RACE reads anew with MiXCR; each CDR3 protein has one entry. Here the sample spans about 800,000 distinct CDR3 sequences, approximately 10% being singletons. The sequenced material came from blood, either unsorted or a sorted T cell fraction (not recorded which). Source of these receptors: a male donor with ankylosing spondylitis. The CDR3 runs from the conserved cysteine through the conserved F or W. A D gene is named only where the DNA matches it firmly. Clone size is given for some rows only: seen once, a few or many times, or a class if the clone is expanded.

j_call | d_call | v_call | clone_size | cdr3_length | cdr3_aa | cdr3_nt
TRBJ2-7 | - | TRBV9 | - | 16 | CASSEAPWREAYEQYF | TGTGCCAGCAGCGAGGCCCCCTGGCGGGAAGCCTACGAGCAGTACTTC
TRBJ2-5 | - | TRBV6-5 | few | 14 | CASSYRGKRETQYF | TGTGCCAGCAGTTACAGGGGGAAGCGAGAGACCCAGTACTTC
TRBJ2-6 | - | TRBV11-2 | few | 13 | CASSLSRANVLTF | TGTGCCAGCAGCTTAAGCCGGGCCAACGTCCTGACTTTC
TRBJ2-2 | TRBD1 | TRBV20-1 | few | 14 | CSADRQGRTGELFF | TGCAGTGCGGATCGACAGGGGCGGACCGGGGAGCTGTTTTTT
TRBJ1-1 | - | TRBV7-2 | few | 14 | CASSLVPEGTEAFF | TGTGCCAGCAGCTTAGTCCCGGAAGGCACTGAAGCTTTCTTT
TRBJ2-1 | - | TRBV29-1 | many | 13 | CSVVTGYNNEQFF | TGCAGCGTTGTAACAGGTTACAACAATGAGCAGTTCTTC
TRBJ2-1 | - | TRBV11-1 | many | 15 | CASSRGRASYNEQFF | TGTGCCAGCAGCCGAGGTAGGGCCTCCTACAATGAGCAGTTCTTC
TRBJ1-5 | - | TRBV5-5 | many | 13 | CASSPSGLASQHF | TGTGCCAGCAGCCCCTCTGGGCTCGCCAGCCAGCATTTT
TRBJ2-1 | TRBD2 | TRBV7-8 | few | 17 | CASSSSITSGGYNEQFF | TGTGCCAGCAGCTCTTCAATTACTAGCGGGGGTTACAATGAGCAGTTCTTC
TRBJ2-1 | TRBD1 | TRBV7-2 | - | 13 | CASSLRQGGGQFF | TGTGCCAGCAGCCTAAGACAGGGTGGAGGGCAGTTCTTC
TRBJ2-1 | - | TRBV24-1 | few | 16 | CATSVTGIGSYNEQFF | TGTGCCACCAGTGTAACAGGGATCGGGTCCTACAATGAGCAGTTCTTC
TRBJ2-1 | - | TRBV5-6 | - | 16 | CASSSLFGSSYNEQFF | TGTGCCAGCAGCTCCCTTTTCGGGAGTTCATACAATGAGCAGTTCTTC
TRBJ1-1 | - | TRBV20-1 | - | 14 | CSARGVRVNTEAFF | TGCAGTGCTAGAGGGGTAAGGGTGAACACTGAAGCTTTCTTT
TRBJ1-1 | TRBD1 | TRBV29-1 | many | 15 | CSVEDSTGPGTEAFF | TGCAGCGTTGAAGATTCGACAGGGCCGGGCACTGAAGCTTTCTTT
TRBJ1-1 | TRBD1 | TRBV5-1 | few | 15 | CASKHRDRENTEAFF | TGCGCCAGTAAACACCGGGACAGGGAGAACACTGAAGCTTTCTTT
TRBJ1-4 | - | TRBV4-2 | - | 16 | CASSQDEGRANEKLFF | TGTGCCAGCAGCCAAGATGAGGGGCGAGCTAATGAAAAACTGTTTTTT
TRBJ1-4 | - | TRBV18 | - | 14 | CASSGASPPEKLFF | TGTGCCAGCTCAGGGGCCTCGCCGCCGGAAAAACTGTTTTTT
TRBJ2-3 | - | TRBV20-1 | few | 14 | CSARDSSSTDTQYF | TGCAGTGCTAGAGATTCGTCTAGCACAGATACGCAGTATTTT
TRBJ1-6 | - | TRBV20-1 | - | 13 | CSASATNNSPLHF | TGCAGTGCCAGCGCGACGAATAATTCACCCCTCCACTTT
TRBJ1-2 | TRBD1 | TRBV9 | - | 15 | CASSTKLDRGGSYTF | TGTGCCAGCAGCACAAAACTGGACAGGGGAGGGAGCTACACCTTC
TRBJ2-1 | TRBD1 | TRBV6-5 | - | 16 | CASSYTGQGAHNEQFF | TGTGCCAGCAGTTACACGGGACAGGGGGCCCACAATGAGCAGTTCTTC
TRBJ1-1 | - | TRBV20-1 | few | 11 | CSAWDTTEAFF | TGCAGTGCTTGGGACACAACCGAAGCTTTCTTT
TRBJ2-6 | - | TRBV7-9 | few | 16 | CASSFRRSSGANVLTF | TGTGCCAGCAGCTTCCGACGTAGCTCTGGGGCCAACGTCCTGACTTTC
TRBJ1-5 | TRBD1 | TRBV7-8 | - | 18 | CASSSKDRLGDSNQPQHF | TGTGCCAGCAGCTCCAAGGACAGGCTAGGGGATAGCAATCAGCCCCAGCATTTT
TRBJ2-1 | TRBD1 | TRBV7-2 | - | 16 | CASSPPRTGIYNEQFF | TGTGCCAGCAGCCCCCCCCGGACAGGGATCTACAATGAGCAGTTCTTC
TRBJ1-4 | TRBD1 | TRBV5-1 | - | 16 | CASSVLTGAQNEKLFF | TGCGCCAGCAGCGTATTGACAGGGGCCCAGAATGAAAAACTGTTTTTT
TRBJ2-7 | - | TRBV7-9 | many | 13 | CASSRGSSYEQYF | TGTGCCAGCAGCCGGGGCAGCTCCTACGAGCAGTACTTC
TRBJ1-6 | TRBD1 | TRBV28 | few | 13 | CASSEGANSPLHF | TGTGCCAGCAGTGAGGGGGCAAATTCACCCCTCCACTTT
TRBJ2-7 | - | TRBV7-9 | few | 15 | CASSFQGSPSYEQYF | TGTGCCAGCAGCTTCCAGGGGTCCCCCTCCTACGAGCAGTACTTC
TRBJ1-1 | TRBD1 | TRBV20-1 | many | 14 | CSAGRTGMNTEAFF | TGCAGTGCAGGTCGGACAGGGATGAACACTGAAGCTTTCTTT
TRBJ2-2 | - | TRBV7-2 | - | 14 | CASSPFHAGGELFF | TGTGCCAGCAGCCCCTTCCATGCGGGCGGGGAGCTGTTTTTT
TRBJ2-5 | TRBD1 | TRBV6-5 | many | 15 | CASSWTGGRRETQYF | TGTGCCAGCAGTTGGACAGGGGGCCGTCGGGAGACCCAGTACTTC